This is a list of T cell receptor beta chains from one sample in a study of beta chain features in type 1 diabetes. Only in-frame clones appear in the TCRdb table, and some are missing; sequencing was by immunoSEQ multiplex PCR. The repertoire holds around 650,000 clones, with around 11% as singletons. The sequencing input was naive CD4+ T cells from blood. These receptors were taken from a man aged 25-45 years with type 1 diabetes. The CDR3 runs from the conserved cysteine through the conserved F or W. The D gene is left open where the match is weak. Size tells how often a clone was seen (once, few, many) or the class of an expanded clone, and some rows leave it out.

V gene: TRBV7-2
clone size: -
J gene: TRBJ2-7
D gene: TRBD2
CDR3 protein: CASSLGLAGYEQYF
CDR3 DNA: TGTGCCAGCAGCTTAGGGCTAGCGGGCTACGAGCAGTACTTC

V gene: TRBV5-1
clone size: -
J gene: TRBJ2-2
D gene: TRBD2
CDR3 protein: CASSFAGANTGELFF
CDR3 DNA: TGCGCCAGCAGCTTCGCGGGAGCGAACACCGGGGAGCTGTTTTTT

V gene: TRBV9
clone size: -
J gene: TRBJ1-1
D gene: TRBD1
CDR3 protein: CASSEWTGSNTEAFF
CDR3 DNA: TGTGCCAGCAGCGAATGGACAGGGAGCAACACTGAAGCTTTCTTT

V gene: TRBV25-1
clone size: few
J gene: TRBJ2-7
D gene: -
CDR3 protein: CASSVARDAYEQYF
CDR3 DNA: TGTGCCAGCAGTGTCGCCAGGGATGCCTACGAGCAGTACTTC

V gene: TRBV6-1
clone size: few
J gene: TRBJ2-1
D gene: -
CDR3 protein: CASSQTRDLLNEQFF
CDR3 DNA: TGTGCCAGCAGCCAAACCCGAGACCTACTCAATGAGCAGTTCTTC

V gene: TRBV10-3
clone size: few
J gene: TRBJ2-7
D gene: TRBD1
CDR3 protein: CAISEGTGGAYEQYF
CDR3 DNA: TGTGCCATCAGTGAGGGGACAGGGGGGGCCTACGAGCAGTACTTC

V gene: TRBV7-2
clone size: few
J gene: TRBJ2-2
D gene: -
CDR3 protein: CASSSQPSNTGELFF
CDR3 DNA: TGTGCCAGCAGCTCGCAGCCCTCGAACACCGGGGAGCTGTTTTTT

V gene: TRBV7-2
clone size: -
J gene: TRBJ2-5
D gene: TRBD2
CDR3 protein: CASSLVSGGKETQYF
CDR3 DNA: TGTGCCAGCAGCTTAGTAAGCGGGGGGAAAGAGACCCAGTACTTC

V gene: TRBV7-2
clone size: -
J gene: TRBJ1-2
D gene: -
CDR3 protein: CASRPTGAYGYTF
CDR3 DNA: TGTGCCAGCAGGCCGACCGGGGCCTATGGCTACACCTTC

V gene: TRBV5-1
clone size: -
J gene: TRBJ2-5
D gene: -
CDR3 protein: CASSFLQETQYF
CDR3 DNA: TGCGCCAGCAGCTTTCTCCAAGAGACCCAGTACTTC

V gene: TRBV6-5
clone size: -
J gene: TRBJ2-7
D gene: -
CDR3 protein: CASSYDFSSYEQYF
CDR3 DNA: TGTGCCAGCAGTTATGACTTTAGCTCCTACGAGCAGTACTTC

V gene: TRBV2
clone size: few
J gene: TRBJ1-5
D gene: -
CDR3 protein: CASSQGTDQPQHF
CDR3 DNA: TGTGCCAGCAGTCAGGGAACGGACCAGCCCCAGCATTTT

V gene: TRBV9
clone size: -
J gene: TRBJ1-2
D gene: -
CDR3 protein: CASSVAFGTDYGYTF
CDR3 DNA: TGTGCCAGCAGCGTAGCTTTCGGGACCGACTATGGCTACACCTTC

V gene: TRBV5-1
clone size: few
J gene: TRBJ2-7
D gene: TRBD1
CDR3 protein: CASSASGTGSYEQYF
CDR3 DNA: TGCGCCAGCAGCGCTTCTGGGACAGGATCCTACGAGCAGTACTTC

V gene: TRBV6-1
clone size: -
J gene: TRBJ1-2
D gene: TRBD1
CDR3 protein: CASSEGRGLNYGYTF
CDR3 DNA: TGTGCCAGCAGTGAAGGCAGGGGGCTGAACTATGGCTACACCTTC

V gene: TRBV11-3
clone size: few
J gene: TRBJ2-3
D gene: TRBD2
CDR3 protein: CASSYSGGLLSDTQYF
CDR3 DNA: TGTGCCAGCAGCTATAGCGGGGGCTTACTCTCAGATACGCAGTATTTT

V gene: TRBV5-1
clone size: few
J gene: TRBJ2-5
D gene: -
CDR3 protein: CASSFNTDPETQYF
CDR3 DNA: TGCGCCAGCAGCTTTAACACCGACCCGGAGACCCAGTACTTC

V gene: TRBV11-2
clone size: -
J gene: TRBJ2-4
D gene: -
CDR3 protein: CASSSLTRSIQYF
CDR3 DNA: TGTGCCAGCAGCTCTCTAACGAGGAGCATTCAGTACTTC

V gene: TRBV29-1
clone size: -
J gene: TRBJ2-7
D gene: TRBD1
CDR3 protein: CSVFFPDRGAYEQYF
CDR3 DNA: TGCAGCGTTTTTTTTCCGGACAGGGGGGCCTACGAGCAGTACTTC

V gene: TRBV4-3
clone size: few
J gene: TRBJ2-7
D gene: TRBD2
CDR3 protein: CASSQGLAGDRYEQYF
CDR3 DNA: TGCGCCAGCAGCCAAGGGCTAGCGGGGGACAGATACGAGCAGTACTTC

V gene: TRBV29-1
clone size: -
J gene: TRBJ2-7
D gene: -
CDR3 protein: CSVRDTSSSYEQYF
CDR3 DNA: TGCAGCGTTCGAGACACGAGCAGCTCCTACGAGCAGTACTTC

V gene: TRBV6-1
clone size: -
J gene: TRBJ2-1
D gene: -
CDR3 protein: CASKPGPSSYNEQFF
CDR3 DNA: TGTGCCAGCAAACCGGGACCCAGCTCCTACAATGAGCAGTTCTTC

V gene: TRBV27
clone size: -
J gene: TRBJ2-2
D gene: -
CDR3 protein: CASSWTGTGELFF
CDR3 DNA: TGTGCCAGCAGTTGGACGGGAACCGGGGAGCTGTTTTTT

V gene: TRBV29-1
clone size: -
J gene: TRBJ2-3
D gene: -
CDR3 protein: CNVRNQASTDTQYF
CDR3 DNA: TGCAACGTTAGAAATCAGGCTAGCACAGATACGCAGTATTTT

V gene: TRBV7-2
clone size: -
J gene: TRBJ1-2
D gene: -
CDR3 protein: CASSLAVQQGASNYGYTF
CDR3 DNA: TGTGCCAGCAGCTTAGCAGTCCAGCAAGGGGCTTCTAACTATGGCTACACCTTC

V gene: TRBV28
clone size: few
J gene: TRBJ2-7
D gene: -
CDR3 protein: CASGTPMYEQYF
CDR3 DNA: TGTGCCAGCGGGACACCAATGTACGAGCAGTACTTC

V gene: TRBV7-2
clone size: few
J gene: TRBJ1-4
D gene: -
CDR3 protein: CASSPGKLNEKLFF
CDR3 DNA: TGTGCCAGCAGCCCAGGGAAACTTAATGAAAAACTGTTTTTT

V gene: TRBV4-2
clone size: -
J gene: TRBJ2-7
D gene: TRBD2
CDR3 protein: CASSQGISGGTEQYF
CDR3 DNA: TGTGCCAGCAGCCAGGGAATTTCCGGGGGGACCGAGCAGTACTTC

V gene: TRBV10-3
clone size: -
J gene: TRBJ2-5
D gene: -
CDR3 protein: CAIRLRGFQETQYF
CDR3 DNA: TGTGCCATCCGACTTAGGGGATTCCAAGAGACCCAGTACTTC

V gene: TRBV5-6
clone size: few
J gene: TRBJ2-7
D gene: TRBD1
CDR3 protein: CASSWTGGPRYF
CDR3 DNA: TGTGCCAGCAGCTGGACAGGGGGTCCCAGGTACTTC

V gene: TRBV7-9
clone size: few
J gene: TRBJ1-1
D gene: -
CDR3 protein: CASSRSDREAFF
CDR3 DNA: TGTGCCAGCAGCCGCTCGGACCGGGAAGCTTTCTTT

V gene: TRBV21-1
clone size: few
J gene: TRBJ2-5
D gene: -
CDR3 protein: CASSNLAGAETQYF
CDR3 DNA: TGTGCCAGCAGCAATTTAGCGGGGGCAGAGACCCAGTACTTC

V gene: TRBV7-6
clone size: -
J gene: TRBJ1-1
D gene: -
CDR3 protein: CASSPGGAAEAFF
CDR3 DNA: TGTGCCAGCAGCCCCGGGGGGGCCGCTGAAGCTTTCTTT

V gene: TRBV6-1
clone size: few
J gene: TRBJ1-6
D gene: -
CDR3 protein: CASSSGQISPLHF
CDR3 DNA: TGTGCCAGCAGTTCAGGACAAATCTCACCCCTCCACTTT

V gene: TRBV5-1
clone size: few
J gene: TRBJ1-2
D gene: TRBD1
CDR3 protein: CASSLGDSNYGYTF
CDR3 DNA: TGCGCCAGCAGCTTGGGGGACAGTAACTATGGCTACACCTTC

V gene: TRBV28
clone size: -
J gene: TRBJ2-1
D gene: -
CDR3 protein: CAAGSTWREQFF
CDR3 DNA: TGTGCCGCCGGGTCCACGTGGCGTGAGCAGTTCTTC

V gene: TRBV7-2
clone size: few
J gene: TRBJ2-1
D gene: TRBD1
CDR3 protein: CASSSGGPRFDEQFF
CDR3 DNA: TGTGCCAGCAGCTCAGGGGGTCCTCGGTTCGATGAGCAGTTCTTC

V gene: TRBV29-1
clone size: -
J gene: TRBJ2-7
D gene: -
CDR3 protein: CSAGDGSYEQYF
CDR3 DNA: TGCAGCGCCGGGGACGGGTCCTACGAGCAGTACTTC

V gene: TRBV27
clone size: -
J gene: TRBJ2-7
D gene: -
CDR3 protein: CASSLRGGTGSSYEQYF
CDR3 DNA: TGTGCCAGCAGTTTACGGGGGGGGACAGGGAGCTCCTACGAGCAGTACTTC

V gene: TRBV9
clone size: -
J gene: TRBJ2-3
D gene: -
CDR3 protein: CASSVGGSRVTDTQYF
CDR3 DNA: TGTGCCAGCAGCGTAGGGGGGTCCAGGGTTACGGATACGCAGTATTTT

V gene: TRBV7-2
clone size: -
J gene: TRBJ2-5
D gene: -
CDR3 protein: CASSLRGSQETQYF
CDR3 DNA: TGTGCCAGCAGCCTCCGGGGGAGCCAAGAGACCCAGTACTTC

V gene: TRBV11-2
clone size: few
J gene: TRBJ2-1
D gene: -
CDR3 protein: CASSFSQYNEQFF
CDR3 DNA: TGTGCCAGCAGCTTTTCGCAGTACAATGAGCAGTTCTTC

V gene: TRBV28
clone size: few
J gene: TRBJ1-2
D gene: -
CDR3 protein: CASSSNGYTF
CDR3 DNA: TGTGCCAGCAGCTCTAATGGCTACACCTTC

V gene: TRBV18
clone size: -
J gene: TRBJ2-3
D gene: -
CDR3 protein: CASSPWTAGRTDTQYF
CDR3 DNA: TGTGCCAGCTCGCCTTGGACAGCGGGTCGGACAGATACGCAGTATTTT

V gene: TRBV9
clone size: -
J gene: TRBJ2-5
D gene: TRBD1
CDR3 protein: CASSVQGAAEETQYF
CDR3 DNA: TGTGCCAGCAGCGTACAGGGGGCGGCCGAAGAGACCCAGTACTTC

V gene: TRBV19
clone size: few
J gene: TRBJ2-1
D gene: -
CDR3 protein: CASSIEGASSYNEQFF
CDR3 DNA: TGTGCCAGTAGTATAGAGGGGGCGAGCTCCTACAATGAGCAGTTCTTC

V gene: TRBV7-9
clone size: -
J gene: TRBJ2-1
D gene: -
CDR3 protein: CASSLGIEQFF
CDR3 DNA: TGTGCCAGCAGCTTAGGTATTGAGCAGTTCTTC

V gene: TRBV30
clone size: -
J gene: TRBJ1-4
D gene: -
CDR3 protein: CAWRDTATNEKLFF
CDR3 DNA: TGTGCCTGGCGGGACACAGCAACTAATGAAAAACTGTTTTTT

V gene: TRBV4-2
clone size: -
J gene: TRBJ1-6
D gene: -
CDR3 protein: CASSRKTVTGVNNSPLHF
CDR3 DNA: TGTGCCAGCAGCCGCAAGACGGTGACGGGGGTCAATAATTCACCCCTCCACTTT

V gene: TRBV6-5
clone size: few
J gene: TRBJ2-5
D gene: -
CDR3 protein: CATNTQETQYF
CDR3 DNA: TGTGCCACCAACACGCAAGAGACCCAGTACTTC

V gene: TRBV19
clone size: -
J gene: TRBJ1-1
D gene: -
CDR3 protein: CASSIDRGSGEAFF
CDR3 DNA: TGTGCCAGTAGTATAGATCGTGGAAGCGGTGAAGCTTTCTTT

V gene: TRBV10-3
clone size: -
J gene: TRBJ2-6
D gene: -
CDR3 protein: CAISGAKVGANVLTF
CDR3 DNA: TGTGCCATCAGCGGTGCAAAGGTTGGGGCCAACGTCCTGACTTTC

V gene: TRBV5-1
clone size: -
J gene: TRBJ2-1
D gene: -
CDR3 protein: CASSFTGPRGNEQFF
CDR3 DNA: TGCGCCAGCAGCTTCACCGGGCCCAGAGGAAATGAGCAGTTCTTC

V gene: TRBV14
clone size: -
J gene: TRBJ2-3
D gene: -
CDR3 protein: CASSQEGTDTQYF
CDR3 DNA: TGTGCCAGCAGCCAGGAGGGGACAGATACGCAGTATTTT

V gene: TRBV4-3
clone size: few
J gene: TRBJ2-2
D gene: TRBD1
CDR3 protein: CASSRETAGQGVSGELFF
CDR3 DNA: TGCGCCAGCAGCCGAGAGACCGCGGGACAGGGGGTGAGCGGGGAGCTGTTTTTT

V gene: TRBV18
clone size: -
J gene: TRBJ2-5
D gene: -
CDR3 protein: CASSPMETQYF
CDR3 DNA: TGTGCCAGCTCACCGATGGAGACCCAGTACTTC

V gene: TRBV9
clone size: -
J gene: TRBJ2-1
D gene: -
CDR3 protein: CASSANPGLTYNEQFF
CDR3 DNA: TGTGCCAGCAGCGCAAATCCGGGACTTACCTACAATGAGCAGTTCTTC

V gene: TRBV6-5
clone size: -
J gene: TRBJ2-7
D gene: TRBD1
CDR3 protein: CASSPRTGTIYEQYF
CDR3 DNA: TGTGCCAGCAGTCCCCGGACAGGGACGATCTACGAGCAGTACTTC

V gene: TRBV7-9
clone size: -
J gene: TRBJ2-5
D gene: TRBD2
CDR3 protein: CASSSGGGAQETQYF
CDR3 DNA: TGTGCCAGCAGCTCAGGCGGGGGGGCCCAAGAGACCCAGTACTTC